This TCR beta chain was sequenced for a study of CD8+ T cells in alopecia areata. Findings and limits, study-wide: Sequencing of scalp samples also includes resident alphabeta T cells from normal skin.

Remarks on this clone: As yet, its antigen is unknown.

TCR sequencing used cDNA made by reverse transcription of extracted RNA. Assay: immunoSEQ multiplex PCR; the TCRdb copy retains only in-frame clones and omits some. Of roughly 13,000 clones listed, 50% to 60% are singletons. It was from alopecia areata patients that lesional scalp punch biopsies and peripheral blood were collected. Trimming took 8 bases from V and 3 from J, leaving 10 bases between them. The germline V gene has CDR1 MNHEY and CDR2 SMNVEV (reference sequence). This CDR3 has 13 residues. This TCR was recovered from a human donor with alopecia areata. Here the sequenced sample was skin, taken at week 0. The chain carries TRBV27 and TRBJ2-2; D ambiguous. CDR3 sequence: CASRSRDTGELFF. CDR3 bases: TGTGCCAGCCGCTCCAGAGACACCGGGGAGCTGTTTTTT.